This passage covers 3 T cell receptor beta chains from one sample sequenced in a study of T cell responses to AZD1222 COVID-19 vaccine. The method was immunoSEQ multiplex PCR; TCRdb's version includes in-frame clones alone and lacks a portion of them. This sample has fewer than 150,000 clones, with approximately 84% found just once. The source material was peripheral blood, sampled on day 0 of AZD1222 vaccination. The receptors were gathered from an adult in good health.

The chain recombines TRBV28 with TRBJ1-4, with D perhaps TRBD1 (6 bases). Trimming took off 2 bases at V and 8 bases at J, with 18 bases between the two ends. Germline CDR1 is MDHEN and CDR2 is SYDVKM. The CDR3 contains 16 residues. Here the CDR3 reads CASSLMGGRLWEKLFF. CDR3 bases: TGTGCCAGCAGTTTAATGGGGGGGCGTCTTTGGGAAAAACTGTTTTTT.

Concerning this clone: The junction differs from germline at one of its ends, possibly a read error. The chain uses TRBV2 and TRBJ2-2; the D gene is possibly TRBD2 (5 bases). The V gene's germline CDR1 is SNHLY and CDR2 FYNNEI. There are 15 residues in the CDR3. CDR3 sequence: CASSEAGRSTGELFF. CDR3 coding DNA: TGTGCCAGCAGTGAAGCTGGGAGATCCACCGGGGAGCTGTTTTTC.

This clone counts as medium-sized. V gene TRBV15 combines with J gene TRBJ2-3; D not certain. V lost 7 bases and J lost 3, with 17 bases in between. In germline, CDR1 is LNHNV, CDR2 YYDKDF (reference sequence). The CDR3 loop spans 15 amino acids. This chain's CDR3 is CATKKGEDVTDTQYF. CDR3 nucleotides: TGTGCCACCAAGAAGGGTGAGGATGTGACAGATACGCAGTATTTT.